Below, 21 T cell receptor beta chains from the same sample are listed, as sequenced in a study of blood T cell repertoires in COVID-19. Profiling relied on immunoSEQ multiplex PCR, and the TCRdb table lists in-frame clones only, not all of them. The sample has approximately 130,000 clones, around 87% seen once. The specimen sequenced was peripheral blood. The receptor set was obtained from a man in his forties or fifties with active COVID-19.

This clone appeared a single time. The chain joins TRBV11-3 to TRBJ2-1; no reliable D call. Germline CDR1 SGHNT, CDR2 YENEEA. Trimming took off 5 bases at V and 8 bases at J, with 19 bases between the two ends. This CDR3 has 15 amino acids. This CDR3 reads CASSPRRLSPHEQFF. CDR3 DNA: TGTGCCAGCAGCCCAAGGCGGCTTAGCCCCCATGAGCAGTTCTTC.

The CDR3 region is CASSPTGFQETQYF. The CDR3 DNA sequence: TGTGCCAGCAGCCCTACAGGGTTCCAAGAGACCCAGTACTTC. The chain is built from TRBV7-2 and TRBJ2-5, with a possible D match to TRBD1 (6 bases). Germline CDR1 SGHTA, CDR2 FQGNSA. With 5 bases removed from V and 1 base from J, the gap between germline ends came to 11 bases. This CDR3 contains 14 residues.

To note about this clone: This CDR3 is also generated by other DNA sequences in the sample. The chain recombines TRBV20-1 with TRBJ2-7, with D tentatively TRBD1 (5 bases). The V gene lost 6 bases and the J gene lost 3 bases, with 9 bases spanning the gap. This CDR3 comprises 11 residues. The germline gives CDR1 DFQATT, CDR2 SNEGSKA (reference sequence). The CDR3 protein is CSARQGYEQYF. The CDR3 nucleotides read TGCAGTGCCAGGCAGGGCTACGAGCAGTACTTC.

This chain uses TRBV4-1 with TRBJ1-6; 8 positions agree with TRBD1. V shed 1 base, J shed 10 bases, and the junction held 9 bases outside the gene matches. This CDR3 comprises 16 residues. Germline loops: CDR1 MGHRA, CDR2 YSYEKL. CDR3 sequence (DNA): TGCGCCAGCAGCCAAGGCCCGGGCAGGGGGCAATCACCCCTCCACTTT. Translated: CASSQGPGRGQSPLHF.

This chain links TRBV4-1 with TRBJ2-5; TRBD2 matches at 9 bases. The germline V gene has CDR1 MGHRA and CDR2 YSYEKL. CDR3 length: 17 residues. Trimming cost V 1 base and J 5 bases; bases outside gene matches: 11. For the CDR3, the DNA is TGCGCCAGCAGCCAAGGGTTGAAGCGGGGGGCTCAGGAGACCCAGTACTTC. Its translation: CASSQGLKRGAQETQYF.

This rearrangement joins TRBV10-3 to TRBJ2-7; maybe TRBD1 (5 bases). Trimming took off 6 bases at V and 0 bases at J, with 15 bases between the two ends. Germline CDR1 and CDR2: ENHRY and SYGVKD. The CDR3 loop spans 15 amino acids. The CDR3 sequence is CAISGEQAPSYEQYF. CDR3 DNA sequence: TGTGCCATCAGCGGAGAACAGGCTCCCTCCTACGAGCAGTACTTC.

This chain uses TRBV25-1 with TRBJ1-2; D remains ambiguous. The CDR3 loop spans 13 amino acids. The V end lost 4 bases, the J end lost 4 bases, and 10 bases lay between the germline ends. CDR1 and CDR2 from the germline V gene are MGHDK and SYGVNS. CDR3 residues: CASSAGIRYGYTF. CDR3 nucleotide sequence: TGTGCCAGCAGTGCCGGGATTCGCTATGGCTACACCTTC.

The genes are TRBV3-1 (or the pseudogene TRBV3-2) and TRBJ2-2; no definite D call. Germline-derived CDR1 and CDR2 are LGHDT and YNNKEL (reference sequence). The CDR3 has 13 residues. V lost 4 bases, J lost 4 bases, and 7 bases lay in between. The CDR3 nucleotides are TGTGCCAGCAGCCCACCGGGCACCGGGGAGCTGTTTTTT. Its protein product is CASSPPGTGELFF.

This chain joins TRBV18 and TRBJ2-5; D perhaps matches TRBD2 (5 bases). The CDR3 covers 13 residues. Germline lookup yields CDR1 KGHSH and CDR2 LQKENI. Trimming shortened V by 3 bases and J by 2 bases, and 7 bases separated the two germline ends. DNA of the CDR3: TGTGCCAGCTCACCGGGAGTTCAAGAGACCCAGTACTTC. It codes for CASSPGVQETQYF.

The chain is built from TRBV7-3 and TRBJ2-1; a weak D match, TRBD2 (6 bases). The V gene's germline CDR1 is SGHTA and CDR2 FQGTGA. The CDR3 runs 15 residues. V was cut by 4 bases and J by 3 bases, with 13 bases left in between. The CDR3 protein is CASSSGGSHYNEQFF. DNA for the CDR3: TGTGCCAGCAGCTCTGGGGGGTCCCACTACAATGAGCAGTTCTTC.

The gene calls are TRBV5-6 and TRBJ2-7, with D perhaps matching TRBD2 (7 bases). CDR3 length equals 14 residues. Trimming took off 4 bases at V and 3 bases at J, with 14 bases between the two ends. Germline loops: CDR1 SGHDT, CDR2 YYEEEE. The DNA for the CDR3 is TGTGCCAGCAGCGAATGGGGGGGACACTACGAGCAGTACTTC. It is translated as CASSEWGGHYEQYF.

This clone was counted between two and nine times. V gene TRBV4-2 combines with J gene TRBJ2-1; TRBD1 matches 7 bases. The CDR3 is 16 residues long. Germline lookup yields CDR1 LGHNA and CDR2 YNFKEQ. After removal of 0 bases from V and 4 bases from J, the junction contained 6 bases not matched to a gene. Written as DNA, the CDR3 is TGTGCCAGCAGCCAAGAGGGACAGAACACATACAATGAGCAGTTCTTC. It codes for CASSQEGQNTYNEQFF.

J is TRBJ2-7 and V is TRBV6-1; D gene uncertain. Per germline, CDR1 MNHNS and CDR2 SASEGT. V lost 1 base to trimming and J lost 0 bases, with 7 bases between them. The CDR3 has 14 residues. CDR3 coding DNA: TGTGCCAGCAGTGAAGTGCGTAGCTCCTACGAGCAGTACTTC. It encodes CASSEVRSSYEQYF.

The chain couples TRBV30 to TRBJ1-3; perhaps TRBD1 as D (5 bases). V lost 2 bases and J 2 bases, leaving 10 bases between the germline ends. This CDR3 region has 14 residues. Germline CDR1 and CDR2: GTSNPN and SVGIG (reference sequence). The chain's CDR3 is CAWSPGHTGNTIYF. The CDR3 DNA follows: TGTGCCTGGAGTCCCGGACACACTGGAAACACCATATATTTT.

The rearrangement links TRBV25-1 to TRBJ1-5, with 9 nucleotides matching TRBD1. The germline V gene encodes CDR1 MGHDK and CDR2 SYGVNS. With V trimmed by 6 bases and J by 6 bases, 6 bases remained unmatched. CDR3 length: 14 residues. For the CDR3, the DNA is TGTGCCAGCAGCTCCGGGACAGGGACTCAGCCCCAGCATTTT. Protein: CASSSGTGTQPQHF.

V is TRBV12-3 or TRBV12-4 and J is TRBJ1-2; D gene uncertain. V was shortened by 6 bases and J by 8 bases, with 10 bases between the two germline ends. This CDR3 spans 11 amino acids. DNA of the CDR3: TGTGCCAGCAGCAACCGGTACGGCTACACCTTC. Its protein is CASSNRYGYTF.

For the CDR3, the DNA is TGTGCCAGTAGTACGGGGGGCCTTGGCTACACCTTC. It encodes CASSTGGLGYTF. This chain links TRBV19 with TRBJ1-2, with D possibly being TRBD1 (6 bases). The CDR3 extends over 12 amino acids. Trimming took 4 bases from V and 7 from J, leaving 10 bases between them. The germline V gene encodes CDR1 LNHDA and CDR2 SQIVND (reference sequence).

This chain uses TRBV2 with TRBJ2-2, with 7 bases matching TRBD1. Germline V gives CDR1 SNHLY, CDR2 FYNNEI. V lost 4 bases to trimming and J lost 2 bases; unmatched junction nucleotides: 4. The CDR3 contains 15 residues. CDR3 bases: TGTGCCAGCAGTGGACAGGGCCGAAACACCGGGGAGCTGTTTTTT. Its protein is CASSGQGRNTGELFF.

The chain joins TRBV2 to TRBJ1-2, with D possibly TRBD1 on 5 matching bases. Deletions cut 8 bases from V and 8 bases from J, with 18 bases between. The CDR3 has 13 amino acids. CDR1 is SNHLY, CDR2 FYNNEI, per germline. The CDR3 here is CASLKGLNWGYTF. The CDR3, as DNA: TGTGCCAGCCTAAAGGGGCTGAATTGGGGCTACACCTTC.

To note about this clone: Other DNA variants within this sample encode the same CDR3. CDR3 in amino acids: CASSLRQGNTEAFF. The CDR3 DNA is TGTGCCAGCAGCTTACGACAGGGGAACACTGAAGCTTTCTTT. The chain recombines TRBV7-8 with TRBJ1-1; 7 bases match TRBD1. The germline V gene has CDR1 SGHVS and CDR2 FQNEAQ. This CDR3 spans 14 amino acids. The J segment lost 1 base and the V segment lost 2 bases, leaving 1 base of the junction unmatched.

V is TRBV5-6 and J is TRBJ2-7, with 9 bases lining up with TRBD1. Trimming cost V 0 bases and J 2 bases; bases outside gene matches: 9. CDR1 SGHDT and CDR2 YYEEEE come from the germline V gene. The CDR3 runs 17 residues. The CDR3 DNA is TGTGCCAGCAGCTTGGCTCCGTTGGGGACAGGGACCTACGAGCAGTACTTC. It specifies CASSLAPLGTGTYEQYF.